This TCR beta chain was documented in a study of blood T cell repertoires in COVID-19. Study-level background: Both acute and convalescent COVID-19 samples were obtained from the United States, Italy and Spain. Sample material is recorded as cDNA or gDNA derived from T cells, B-cell-depleted T cells, or PBMCs.

Generated by immunoSEQ multiplex PCR, the TCRdb table keeps only in-frame clones and is missing some. Here the sample spans about 4,400 clones, around 80% being singletons. Only a few counts were recorded for this clone. The CDR3 sequence is 17 residues long. Between the trimmed V and J ends, which lost 0 bases and 4 bases, there was a span of 18 bases. Germline CDR1 reads LGHNA; CDR2 reads YNFKEQ. The sequence was obtained from a human donor with active or convalescent COVID-19. The donor label of this sample is uncertain. V and J are TRBV4-2 and TRBJ1-1; D is perhaps TRBD1 (6 bases). The sample taken for sequencing was peripheral blood. The CDR3 DNA reads as TGTGCCAGCAGCCAAGACCTGGGTAGGGGGAATCCCACTGAAGCTTTCTTT. Its translation: CASSQDLGRGNPTEAFF.